Following are 8 T cell receptor beta chains from one sample sequenced in a study of cytomegalovirus exposure and HLA in healthy donors. In the PCR, 60 Vbeta and 13 Jbeta primers were used. The repertoire was sequenced with immunoSEQ multiplex PCR; TCRdb's copy has only in-frame clones and lacks some. In the table there are 110,000 or so clones, around 70% of which are singletons. The sample consisted of PBMCs. The receptor source for this set is a woman in her forties or fifties in good health and CMV-seropositive.

V gene TRBV13 combines with J gene TRBJ1-1; D is uncertain. This CDR3 has 14 residues. Looked up from germline, CDR1 is PRHDT and CDR2 is FYEKMQ (reference sequence). The germline V and J ends were trimmed by 0 bases and 0 bases, with 5 bases remaining between them. Here the CDR3 DNA reads TGTGCCAGCAGCTTAGGTAGCTTGAACACTGAAGCTTTCTTT. Amino acid sequence: CASSLGSLNTEAFF.

J is TRBJ2-3 and V is TRBV5-6, with 7 bases lining up with TRBD2. The germline V gene has CDR1 SGHDT and CDR2 YYEEEE. Trimming removed 0 bases from V and 2 bases from J; junction bases left unmatched: 9. The CDR3 contains 17 residues. CDR3 coding DNA: TGTGCCAGCAGCTTGGAGCGGGCCAGCGGGATCACAGATACGCAGTATTTT. This codes for CASSLERASGITDTQYF. Variable domain in full (rest from reference TRBV5-6 and TRBJ2-3): DAGVTQSPTHLIKTRGQQVTLRCSPKSGHDTVSWYQQALGQGPQFIFQYYEEEERQRGNFPDRFSGHQFPNYSSELNVNALLLGDSALYLCASSLERASGITDTQYFGPGTRLTVL.

This clone has only a few counts. The chain joins TRBV9 to TRBJ2-7; 9 bases align to TRBD2. Unmatched junction bases numbered 6, after V lost 5 bases and J lost 0 bases. Germline values: CDR1 SGDLS, CDR2 YYNGEE. The CDR3 has 15 residues. The CDR3 region is CASSISGSSSYEQYF. CDR3 nucleotides: TGTGCCAGCAGTATTAGCGGGAGCAGCTCCTACGAGCAGTACTTC. The full variable domain, rest sourced from reference TRBV9 and TRBJ2-7, is DSGVTQTPKHLITATGQRVTLRCSPRSGDLSVYWYQQSLDQGLQFLIQYYNGEERAKGNILERFSAQQFPDLHSELNLSSLELGDSALYFCASSISGSSSYEQYFGPGTRLTVT.

The gene calls are TRBV7-8 and TRBJ2-3; D unresolved. This CDR3 comprises 13 residues. V lost 4 bases and J 4 bases, leaving 9 bases between the germline ends. The germline V gene encodes CDR1 SGHVS and CDR2 FQNEAQ. The DNA for the CDR3 is TGTGCCAGCAGCTCCGGTGCCCCAGATACGCAGTATTTT. It yields the protein CASSSGAPDTQYF.

The rearrangement joins TRBV7-9 to TRBJ1-1; D is possibly TRBD1 (5 bases). This CDR3 region has 16 residues. Trimming took off 7 bases at V and 0 bases at J, with 18 bases between the two ends. CDR1 and CDR2 (germline): SEHNR, FQNEAQ (reference sequence). Here the CDR3 DNA reads TGTGCCAGCACCCCCAGACAGCTCATCATGAACACTGAAGCTTTCTTT. Protein: CASTPRQLIMNTEAFF. The variable domain in full, with the rest retrieved from reference TRBV7-9 and TRBJ1-1, is DTGVSQNPRHKITKRGQNVTFRCDPISEHNRLYWYRQTLGQGPEFLTYFQNEAQLEKSRLLSDRFSAERPKGSFSTLEIQRTEQGDSAMYLCASTPRQLIMNTEAFFGQGTRLTVV.

The rearrangement uses TRBV2 and TRBJ2-1; TRBD2 matches at 14 bases. V shed 10 bases, J shed 4 bases, and the junction held 27 bases outside the gene matches. Germline-derived CDR1 and CDR2 are SNHLY and FYNNEI. The CDR3 is 22 residues long. The CDR3 DNA reads as TGTGCCACCAAATCCGGGACTAGCGGGGGAAATAACCTCAGATCATCGTACAATGAGCAGTTCTTC. Protein: CATKSGTSGGNNLRSSYNEQFF.

The genes are TRBV14 and TRBJ2-5, with unresolved D. Trimming left V 6 bases short and J 2 bases short, with 7 bases between. From germline, CDR1 is SGHDN and CDR2 FVKESK. This CDR3 region has 12 residues. The CDR3 DNA follows: TGTGCCAGCAGTAACTGGCAAGAGACCCAGTACTTC. This sequence encodes CASSNWQETQYF.

This rearrangement joins TRBV7-2 to TRBJ2-3; D gene unclear. The germline V gene has CDR1 SGHTA and CDR2 FQGNSA. V was trimmed by 1 base and J by 3 bases, leaving 5 bases between them. The CDR3 extends over 13 amino acids. CDR3 sequence: CASSLGMTDTQYF. The CDR3 nucleotides are TGTGCCAGCAGCTTAGGTATGACAGATACGCAGTATTTT.